Below, 27 T cell receptor beta chains from the same sample are listed, as sequenced in a study of T-cell reconstitution after alpha-beta-depleted transplantation in children. This sample's TCRbeta library carried unique molecular identifier barcodes. TCRdb ran MiXCR on the PCR reads and lists one entry per CDR3 protein. The data hold roughly 200,000 distinct CDR3 sequences, with roughly 7% observed a single time. Sequenced material: PBMCs, taken before TCRalphabeta/CD19-depleted stem cell transplant. These receptors were collected from a boy between 2 and 10 years old with acute lymphoblastic leukemia, due to receive a stem cell transplant.

By sample fraction, this clonotype is medium-sized. V and J are TRBV12-3 or TRBV12-4 and TRBJ2-7, with a possible D match to TRBD1 (5 bases). The V and J ends lost 3 bases and 5 bases respectively, with 11 bases between them. The CDR3 runs to 13 residues. The CDR3 spells CASSFDRQNEQYF. The CDR3 DNA sequence: TGTGCCAGCAGTTTTGACAGACAAAACGAGCAGTACTTC.

Many counts were recorded for this clonotype. The chain combines TRBV28 with TRBJ2-5; D may match TRBD1 or TRBD2 (5 bases each). The germline V gene encodes CDR1 MDHEN and CDR2 SYDVKM. This CDR3 region has 17 residues. V dropped 4 bases and J dropped 6 bases, with 24 bases sitting between them. The CDR3 coding sequence is TGTGCCAGCAGTTCGGCAGGGTACGGTTTAGCGATGAAGACCCAGTACTTC. Translation gives CASSSAGYGLAMKTQYF.

The chain links TRBV7-9 to TRBJ1-2; D is ambiguous. The CDR3 extends over 15 amino acids. The ends were cut back, 5 bases at V and 0 bases at J, with 13 bases in the middle. Germline CDR1 is SEHNR and CDR2 is FQNEAQ (reference sequence). The chain's CDR3 is CASSPPGLTNYGYTF. Written as DNA, the CDR3 is TGTGCCAGCAGCCCTCCTGGGCTAACTAACTATGGCTACACCTTC.

The rearrangement uses TRBV12-3 or TRBV12-4 and TRBJ2-5; D possibly corresponds to TRBD2 (5 bases). With 4 bases removed from V and 5 bases from J, the gap between germline ends came to 11 bases. The CDR3 covers 13 residues. The CDR3 is CASSSLVWETQYF. The DNA of the CDR3 is TGTGCCAGCAGTTCACTAGTGTGGGAGACCCAGTACTTC.

This clonotype was observed at least ten times. The CDR3 loop reads CASSLTGSYNSPLHF. CDR3 DNA: TGTGCCAGCAGCTTAACAGGCTCCTATAATTCACCCCTCCACTTT. V gene TRBV7-9 combines with J gene TRBJ1-6; TRBD1 is a possible D gene (5 bases). Trimming cost V 2 bases and J 0 bases, with 5 bases left between them. Germline-derived CDR1 and CDR2 are SEHNR and FQNEAQ (reference sequence). The CDR3 totals 15 residues. Complete variable domain (other parts from reference TRBV7-9 and TRBJ1-6): DTGVSQNPRHKITKRGQNVTFRCDPISEHNRLYWYRQTLGQGPEFLTYFQNEAQLEKSRLLSDRFSAERPKGSFSTLEIQRTEQGDSAMYLCASSLTGSYNSPLHFGNGTRLTVT.

This clonotype has a count of ten or more. The V call is TRBV12-3 or TRBV12-4, the J call TRBJ2-2; the match to TRBD1 covers 9 bases. V lost 4 bases, J lost 5 bases, and 8 bases stayed unmatched. The CDR3 consists of 16 residues. CDR3 protein: CASSSGDRVITGELFF. CDR3 coding DNA: TGTGCCAGCAGTTCGGGGGACAGGGTAATAACCGGGGAGCTGTTTTTT.

The chain links TRBV20-1 to TRBJ1-5; D might be TRBD1 (5 bases). Trimming shortened V by 0 bases and J by 8 bases, and 14 bases separated the two germline ends. This CDR3 has 14 amino acids. CDR1 is DFQATT and CDR2 is SNEGSKA in the germline V gene (reference sequence). The CDR3 DNA is TGCAGTGCTAGAGATCCGGGGCGTAAGAAGCCCCAGCATTTT. As protein: CSARDPGRKKPQHF.

This clonotype was seen only a few times. The rearrangement joins TRBV19 to TRBJ1-1, with TRBD1 matching 7 bases. The CDR3 is 17 amino acids. V was clipped by 3 bases and J by 4 bases; unmatched bases: 14. Germline-derived CDR1 and CDR2 are LNHDA and SQIVND (reference sequence). The CDR3 loop reads CASSMQQYRGAGTEAFF. In DNA, the CDR3 is TGTGCCAGTAGTATGCAACAATACAGGGGCGCGGGCACTGAAGCTTTCTTT.

This clonotype was observed many times. The rearrangement uses TRBV6-5 and TRBJ2-1; 9 bases map to TRBD2. Losses at the gene ends were 7 bases for V and 6 bases for J; bases not matched to a gene: 7. The CDR3 totals 14 residues. Germline V lookup: CDR1 MNHEY, CDR2 SVGAGI. The CDR3 protein is CASIAGVARNEQFF. DNA for the CDR3: TGTGCCAGCATAGCGGGAGTTGCCCGCAATGAGCAGTTCTTC.

In this sample, this clonotype turned up many times. This chain uses TRBV7-2 with TRBJ2-7; 8 bases line up with TRBD1. The length of the CDR3 is 15 residues. The germline gives CDR1 SGHTA, CDR2 FQGNSA. Trimming took 3 bases from V and 7 from J; bases not matched to a gene: 11. CDR3 nucleotides: TGTGCCAGCAGCTTTTTGGACAGGGAGGATAGGGAGCAGTACTTC. It yields the protein CASSFLDREDREQYF.

This clonotype was seen many times. V usage is TRBV7-9 and J usage is TRBJ2-7, with D perhaps TRBD2 (6 bases). The V gene's germline CDR1 is SEHNR and CDR2 FQNEAQ (reference sequence). CDR3 length: 12 amino acids. CDR3 nucleotides: TGTGCAAGCGGGCAGGAATCCTACGAGCAGTACTTC. This sequence encodes CASGQESYEQYF.

The chain joins TRBV7-9 to TRBJ2-2, with a tentative D call TRBD1 (6 bases). The germline gives CDR1 SEHNR, CDR2 FQNEAQ (reference sequence). The V end was cut by 5 bases, the J end by 9 bases, with 10 bases between. This CDR3 has 12 amino acids. CDR3 in amino acids: CASSVTGRELFF. The CDR3 DNA is TGTGCCAGCAGCGTCACAGGGAGGGAGCTGTTTTTT.

The V call is TRBV7-8, the J call TRBJ1-5, with D perhaps TRBD1 (5 bases). Trimming stripped 5 bases from V and 7 bases from J, with 24 bases between. Germline V gene data show CDR1 as SGHVS and CDR2 as FQNEAQ. The CDR3 covers 17 residues. The CDR3 DNA reads TGTGCCAGCAGCGGGGACCGGAACTTCGTGTCGGGACAGCCCCAGCATTTT. This codes for CASSGDRNFVSGQPQHF. Full variable domain (outside the CDR3, taken from reference TRBV7-8 and TRBJ1-5): GAGVSQSPRYKVAKRGQDVALRCDPISGHVSLFWYQQALGQGPEFLTYFQNEAQLDKSGLPSDRFFAERPEGSVSTLKIQRTQQEDSAVYLCASSGDRNFVSGQPQHFGDGTRLSIL.

This clonotype was seen ten or more times. The CDR3 nucleotides are TGTGCCAGCAGCCCAAGCGGGGGGGTAGGCACCGGGGAGCTGTTTTTT. Its translation: CASSPSGGVGTGELFF. V usage is TRBV28 and J usage is TRBJ2-2, with TRBD2 matching over 10 bases. CDR1 is MDHEN, CDR2 SYDVKM, per germline. The CDR3 spans 16 residues. Germline trimming cut 6 bases from V and 4 bases from J; bases unmatched to any gene: 8.

Many counts were recorded for this clonotype. V gene TRBV7-9 combines with J gene TRBJ1-5, with 8 positions matching TRBD1. V shed 5 bases, J shed 7 bases, and the junction held 4 bases outside the gene matches. Per germline, CDR1 SEHNR and CDR2 FQNEAQ (reference sequence). The CDR3 runs to 13 residues. This CDR3 reads CASSRGQGQPQHF. The CDR3 DNA follows: TGTGCCAGCAGCCGCGGACAGGGCCAGCCCCAGCATTTT.

This clonotype has ten or more counts. The chain carries TRBV12-3 or TRBV12-4 and TRBJ2-3; the match to TRBD2 covers 10 bases. This CDR3 has 15 residues. With 6 bases clipped from V and 6 bases from J, the junction kept 9 bases outside the gene matches. The CDR3 region has the DNA TGTGCCAGCAGCCTCCTAGCGGGGGCGCCGGATACGCAGTATTTT. The encoded protein is CASSLLAGAPDTQYF.

This clonotype was observed at least ten times. The V and J genes are TRBV4-3 and TRBJ1-1; D call uncertain. The germline V gene encodes CDR1 LGHNA and CDR2 YSLEER. This CDR3 is 14 amino acids long. V was pared by 2 bases and J by 1 base, with 8 bases between. For the CDR3, the DNA is TGCGCCAGCAGCCAATTACCCAGGAACACTGAAGCTTTCTTT. Translating it yields CASSQLPRNTEAFF.

This clonotype was recorded at least ten times. This chain links TRBV20-1 with TRBJ1-3; no reliable D call. This CDR3 is built from 15 residues. CDR1 is DFQATT and CDR2 is SNEGSKA in the germline V gene (reference sequence). V was shortened by 3 bases and J by 2 bases, with 14 bases between the two germline ends. The CDR3: CSARDESLPGNTIYF. CDR3 coding DNA: TGCAGTGCTAGGGACGAATCTCTCCCTGGAAACACCATATATTTT.

This clonotype was counted ten times or more. The V gene is TRBV20-1, the J gene TRBJ1-5; 7 positions match TRBD1. The CDR3 has 12 residues. J lost 8 bases, V lost 4 bases, and 5 bases had no gene match. Germline CDR1 DFQATT, CDR2 SNEGSKA (reference sequence). The CDR3: CSANTGAEPQHF. The CDR3 DNA sequence: TGCAGTGCTAATACAGGGGCTGAGCCCCAGCATTTT.

This clonotype has at least ten counts. The J gene is TRBJ1-1, the V gene TRBV29-1; D gene uncertain. Germline V lookup: CDR1 SQVTM, CDR2 ANQGSEA. Trimming removed 3 bases from V and 11 bases from J, with 10 bases in between. This CDR3 spans 10 amino acids. The CDR3 loop is CSVDQLQAFF. Here the CDR3 DNA reads TGCAGCGTTGATCAGCTCCAGGCTTTCTTT.

The rearrangement links TRBV12-3 or TRBV12-4 to TRBJ2-5; D not certain. The CDR3 covers 13 residues. V dropped 7 bases and J dropped 2 bases, with 11 bases sitting between them. The CDR3 protein is CASNRRVQETQYF. The CDR3 nucleotides are TGTGCCAGCAACCGAAGGGTACAAGAGACCCAGTACTTC.

This clonotype occurred a few times. The CDR3 sequence is CASSLEEHQPQHF. The DNA of the CDR3 is TGTGCCAGCAGTTTGGAAGAACATCAGCCCCAGCATTTT. V usage is TRBV12-3 or TRBV12-4 and J usage is TRBJ1-5; D gene unclear. V was pared by 3 bases and J by 5 bases, with 8 bases between. This CDR3 has 13 amino acids.

This clonotype was recorded at least ten times. The V and J genes are TRBV7-9 and TRBJ2-1; TRBD1 aligns across 7 bases. CDR3 length: 14 amino acids. V lost 4 bases and J lost 8; bases outside the gene matches: 8. Germline CDR1 reads SEHNR; CDR2 reads FQNEAQ (reference sequence). Here the CDR3 DNA reads TGTGCCAGCAGCTCGGAGAGGGGGCATCATGAGCAGTTCTTC. Translation: CASSSERGHHEQFF.

This clonotype has just a few counts. This sequence joins TRBV5-1 and TRBJ2-3; D is uncertain. Trimming stripped 0 bases from V and 6 bases from J, with 11 bases between. CDR1 and CDR2 (germline): SGHRS, YFSETQ. This CDR3 comprises 14 residues. This CDR3 reads CASSLALYPDTQYF. The DNA of the CDR3 is TGCGCCAGCAGCTTGGCTCTATACCCGGATACGCAGTATTTT.

In this sample, this clonotype turned up a few times. This chain connects TRBV7-2 to TRBJ2-3; TRBD1 matches 7 bases. The J segment lost 0 bases and the V segment lost 5 bases, leaving 11 bases of the junction unmatched. Germline assignment: CDR1 SGHTA and CDR2 FQGNSA. The CDR3 is made up of 17 amino acids. Here the CDR3 DNA reads TGTGCCAGCAGCCCAAGAACACCGGGACAGAGCACAGATACGCAGTATTTT. Its translation is CASSPRTPGQSTDTQYF.

This clonotype was seen ten or more times. The genes are TRBV29-1 and TRBJ2-5, with D perhaps matching TRBD2 (5 bases). The germline V and J ends were trimmed by 0 bases and 5 bases, with 13 bases remaining between them. This CDR3 contains 14 residues. Looked up from germline, CDR1 is SQVTM and CDR2 is ANQGSEA. Here the CDR3 reads CSVEDVRDGETQYF. As DNA, the CDR3 is TGCAGCGTTGAAGATGTCCGGGATGGGGAGACCCAGTACTTC.

Many counts were recorded for this clonotype. The rearrangement links TRBV12-3 or TRBV12-4 to TRBJ2-7; 10 bases align to TRBD1. CDR3 size: 16 residues. The V and J ends lost 4 bases and 3 bases, in that order; junction bases with no gene match: 9. Here the CDR3 DNA reads TGTGCCAGCAGTTCCTCTCCCGGGACAGGGGTCTACGAGCAGTACTTC. Translating gives CASSSSPGTGVYEQYF.